These T cell receptor beta chains were read from a single sample in a study of T cells after yellow fever vaccination. TCRdb reprocessed the 5' RACE reads via MiXCR and lists one record per CDR3 protein. Of over 70,000 distinct CDR3 sequences listed, approximately 7.5% are singletons. Sample: CD8+ T cells sorted from PBMCs, taken on the day of the yellow fever booster vaccination. These receptors originate from a man in his thirties or forties who received the YFV17D yellow fever vaccine. Both conserved end residues are part of each CDR3. The order of the fields is J gene, clone size, D gene, V gene, CDR3 DNA, CDR3 protein. A D gene is named only where the DNA matches it firmly. For some rows the clone size is stated as once, few or many, or as a class when expanded; others skip it.

J: TRBJ2-3
size: many
D: .
V: TRBV6-2/TRBV6-3
DNA: TGTGCCAGCAGTTACTCGACAGAAAAAAGCACAGATACGCAGTATTTT
CDR3: CASSYSTEKSTDTQYF

J: TRBJ1-3
size: few
D: TRBD1
V: TRBV5-1
DNA: TGCGCCAGCAGCTTTGGACAGGGGTCGGACACCATATATTTT
CDR3: CASSFGQGSDTIYF

J: TRBJ2-1
size: many
D: TRBD1
V: TRBV4-2
DNA: TGTGCCAGCAGCCAAGGTGGGACAGGGTTTGGTGAGCAGTTCTTC
CDR3: CASSQGGTGFGEQFF

J: TRBJ1-2
size: .
D: .
V: TRBV20-1
DNA: TGCAGTGCTAGAGATCTGGGAAGGGAAGGCTACACCTTC
CDR3: CSARDLGREGYTF

J: TRBJ1-1
size: few
D: .
V: TRBV5-5
DNA: TGTGCCAGCAGCCTACACTCCGGCGGCACTGAAGCTTTCTTT
CDR3: CASSLHSGGTEAFF

J: TRBJ2-3
size: many
D: TRBD1
V: TRBV18
DNA: TGTGCCAGCTCACCACTGGATCGACAGGGATCTCTAGATACGCAGTATTTT
CDR3: CASSPLDRQGSLDTQYF

J: TRBJ2-7
size: .
D: TRBD1
V: TRBV5-4
DNA: TGTGCCAGCAGCTTGGCTACAGGGGTGCCTGACGAGCAGTACTTC
CDR3: CASSLATGVPDEQYF

J: TRBJ1-2
size: many
D: .
V: TRBV7-9
DNA: TGTGCCAGCAGCTTAGAGGACAGAGGCTACACCTTC
CDR3: CASSLEDRGYTF

J: TRBJ1-5
size: once
D: .
V: TRBV15
DNA: TGTGCCACCAGCAGAGAGGGGAACCAGCCCCAGCATTTT
CDR3: CATSREGNQPQHF

J: TRBJ2-7
size: few
D: .
V: TRBV4-3
DNA: TGCGCCAGCAGCCAAGGCATGGGCAGCTCCTACGAGCAGTACTTC
CDR3: CASSQGMGSSYEQYF

J: TRBJ2-7
size: .
D: TRBD1
V: TRBV28
DNA: TGTGCCAGCAGTTATGGACAGGGGGCGCCCGCTTTCTACGAGCAGTACTTC
CDR3: CASSYGQGAPAFYEQYF

J: TRBJ1-1
size: .
D: TRBD1
V: TRBV4-3
DNA: TGCGCCAGCAGCCATGGGATCGACAGGGTCCCTGAAGCTTTCTTT
CDR3: CASSHGIDRVPEAFF

J: TRBJ2-2
size: few
D: .
V: TRBV6-5
DNA: TGTGCCAGCAGCGGACTCACCACCGGGGAGCTGTTTTTT
CDR3: CASSGLTTGELFF

J: TRBJ2-1
size: .
D: .
V: TRBV27
DNA: TGTGCCAGCAGTTTGTCCCCTACGGCCGGTGAGCAGTTCTTC
CDR3: CASSLSPTAGEQFF

J: TRBJ2-1
size: many
D: TRBD2
V: TRBV3-1
DNA: TGTGCCAGCAGAAGAGCGGGAGGTTGGAATGAGCAGTTCTTC
CDR3: CASRRAGGWNEQFF

J: TRBJ2-1
size: .
D: .
V: TRBV5-1
DNA: TGCGCCAGCGCAGTTAGGACCAATGAGCAGTTCTTC
CDR3: CASAVRTNEQFF

J: TRBJ2-3
size: .
D: .
V: TRBV5-1
DNA: TGCGCCAGCAGCCAACCGGGCTTCCAGGATACGCAGTATTTT
CDR3: CASSQPGFQDTQYF

J: TRBJ2-1
size: .
D: .
V: TRBV19
DNA: TGTGCCAGCGGTACAGTCTATGAGCAGTTCTTC
CDR3: CASGTVYEQFF

J: TRBJ2-1
size: few
D: .
V: TRBV6-2/TRBV6-3
DNA: TGTGCCAGCAGTTATTTGGACGGGGGATACAATGAGCAGTTCTTC
CDR3: CASSYLDGGYNEQFF

J: TRBJ2-7
size: many
D: TRBD1
V: TRBV6-1
DNA: TGTGCCAGCAGTGGGGGTGCAGGGGGCTACGAGCAGTACTTC
CDR3: CASSGGAGGYEQYF

J: TRBJ2-5
size: medium-sized
D: .
V: TRBV20-1
DNA: TGCAGTGCTAGAGTGTCAGGCAGGGAGGTTGAGACCCAGTACTTC
CDR3: CSARVSGREVETQYF

J: TRBJ2-7
size: many
D: .
V: TRBV9
DNA: TGTGCCAGCAGCGTAGCGGTGGGGAGCTCCTACGAGCAGTACTTC
CDR3: CASSVAVGSSYEQYF

J: TRBJ2-7
size: many
D: .
V: TRBV10-2
DNA: TGCGCCAGCAGTGTAACCGGGGTCTACGAGCAGTACTTC
CDR3: CASSVTGVYEQYF

J: TRBJ2-7
size: few
D: .
V: TRBV7-9
DNA: TGTGCCAGCAGCTTATCGGGGGCGAAGTACTTC
CDR3: CASSLSGAKYF

J: TRBJ1-1
size: .
D: .
V: TRBV14
DNA: TGTGCCAGCAGCCAAGTTGTGAACACTGAAGCTTTCTTT
CDR3: CASSQVVNTEAFF

J: TRBJ2-7
size: .
D: .
V: TRBV3-1
DNA: TGTGCCAGCAGCCAAGGCGGGACCCCCCGCGAGCAGTACTTC
CDR3: CASSQGGTPREQYF

J: TRBJ2-3
size: .
D: .
V: TRBV7-2
DNA: TGTGCCAGCAGCCAAATGTCCGGAGCAGATACGCAGTATTTT
CDR3: CASSQMSGADTQYF

J: TRBJ2-7
size: .
D: .
V: TRBV6-1
DNA: TGTGCCAGCAGACCGGACAGTACGGGGGAGCAGTACTTC
CDR3: CASRPDSTGEQYF

J: TRBJ2-1
size: many
D: .
V: TRBV7-7
DNA: TGTGCCAGCAGCTTAGCGCTCGGGGTAGGGAATGAGCAGTTCTTC
CDR3: CASSLALGVGNEQFF

J: TRBJ2-3
size: few
D: TRBD2
V: TRBV29-1
DNA: TGCAGCGTCCCCGGGACTAGCGGTTATACGCAGTATTTT
CDR3: CSVPGTSGYTQYF

J: TRBJ1-6
size: few
D: .
V: TRBV4-1
DNA: TGCGCCAGCAGCCAAACCATGAATTCACCCCTCCACTTT
CDR3: CASSQTMNSPLHF

J: TRBJ2-5
size: few
D: TRBD2
V: TRBV9
DNA: TGTGCCAGCAGCGTAACGGGACTAGAAGAGACCCAGTACTTC
CDR3: CASSVTGLEETQYF

J: TRBJ2-1
size: .
D: .
V: TRBV7-2
DNA: TGTGCCAGCAGCACCGTCGCCTTGGGGAACAATGAGCAGTTCTTC
CDR3: CASSTVALGNNEQFF

J: TRBJ2-2
size: many
D: .
V: TRBV13
DNA: TGTGCCAGCAGCCATAACGGGAGTCCTAGGTCCGGGGAGCTGTTTTTT
CDR3: CASSHNGSPRSGELFF

J: TRBJ2-5
size: .
D: TRBD2
V: TRBV10-3
DNA: TGTGCCATCAGTGACACTCACGGGGGGGCAGAGACCCAGTACTTC
CDR3: CAISDTHGGAETQYF

J: TRBJ1-5
size: few
D: TRBD1
V: TRBV20-1
DNA: TGCAGTGCTCCAGGACAGGGGGACTATCAGCCCCAGCATTTT
CDR3: CSAPGQGDYQPQHF

J: TRBJ2-7
size: many
D: .
V: TRBV5-6
DNA: TGTGCCAGCAGCCAGGGGCAAGGCGAGCAGTACTTC
CDR3: CASSQGQGEQYF

J: TRBJ2-7
size: few
D: TRBD2
V: TRBV15
DNA: TGTGCCACCAGCTCGACCCAGCGGGGGTACGAGCAGTACTTC
CDR3: CATSSTQRGYEQYF

J: TRBJ2-3
size: .
D: .
V: TRBV9
DNA: TGTGCCAGCAGCGTAGGGGCAGGGAGCACAGATACGCAGTATTTT
CDR3: CASSVGAGSTDTQYF

J: TRBJ2-7
size: .
D: TRBD2
V: TRBV4-2
DNA: TGTGCCAGCAGCCGTCGAACTGAGGGACTAGACTACGAGCAGTACTTC
CDR3: CASSRRTEGLDYEQYF

J: TRBJ2-3
size: .
D: TRBD2
V: TRBV4-3
DNA: TGCGCCAGCAGCCAAGACGTAGCGGGCAACACAGATACGCAGTATTTT
CDR3: CASSQDVAGNTDTQYF

J: TRBJ2-7
size: many
D: .
V: TRBV11-3
DNA: TGTGCCAGCAGCACTGACAGCTACGAGCAGTACTTC
CDR3: CASSTDSYEQYF

J: TRBJ2-5
size: .
D: TRBD2
V: TRBV11-2
DNA: TGTGCCAGCAGCTTAGAAGCCAGGGGGAAAACTAGCGGGGCGTACCAAGAGACCCAGTACTTC
CDR3: CASSLEARGKTSGAYQETQYF

J: TRBJ2-3
size: .
D: TRBD2
V: TRBV11-2
DNA: TGTGCCAGCAGCCAAGCCGCGGGGGTGTGGGGGACAGATACGCAGTATTTT
CDR3: CASSQAAGVWGTDTQYF

J: TRBJ2-1
size: few
D: TRBD1
V: TRBV18
DNA: TGTGCCAGCTCAACAGGAACAGGGGTCTCCTACAATGAGCAGTTCTTC
CDR3: CASSTGTGVSYNEQFF

J: TRBJ2-2
size: few
D: TRBD2
V: TRBV6-2/TRBV6-3
DNA: TGTGCCAGCAGATGGACTAGCGGGATGACCGGGGAGCTGTTTTTT
CDR3: CASRWTSGMTGELFF

J: TRBJ2-3
size: .
D: .
V: TRBV5-1
DNA: TGCGCCAGCAGCCTAGGGCCTTGGGCGGGAAGCACAGATACGCAGTATTTT
CDR3: CASSLGPWAGSTDTQYF

J: TRBJ2-7
size: .
D: TRBD1
V: TRBV20-1
DNA: TGCAGTGCTAGGCCCCCTGACAGGGGAGAGCAGTACTTC
CDR3: CSARPPDRGEQYF

J: TRBJ2-5
size: few
D: .
V: TRBV6-1
DNA: TGTGCCAGCAAAGCGGGACACCTGACAGAGACCCAGTACTTC
CDR3: CASKAGHLTETQYF

J: TRBJ2-5
size: .
D: TRBD2
V: TRBV11-2
DNA: TGTGCCAGCAGCCCTCTAGCGGGAGGGTGGGGCTTACAAGAGACCCAGTACTTC
CDR3: CASSPLAGGWGLQETQYF

J: TRBJ2-2
size: few
D: TRBD2
V: TRBV6-1
DNA: TGTGCCAGCAGCCATGGACTAGCGGGAACCGGGGAGCTGTTTTTT
CDR3: CASSHGLAGTGELFF